The next 20 T cell receptor beta chains were all read from a single sample in a study of response to subunit inactivated influenza vaccine. TCRdb reprocessed the RT-PCR reads via MiXCR and lists one record per CDR3 protein. The data contain roughly 190,000 distinct CDR3 sequences, approximately 12% of them singletons. These same data were also listed under a study on T cells expressing NK-cell markers. In that study: TCR beta cDNA was generated via 5'RACE template switching incorporating UMIs.

The source material was CD8+ T cells sorted from PBMCs, sampled 11 to 12 days after vaccination. These receptors all stem from a man aged 45-65 years who received an inactivated influenza vaccine.

This clonotype appeared a few times. The V gene is TRBV20-1, the J gene TRBJ2-7; 7 bases are a match to TRBD2. Germline V CDR1 and CDR2: DFQATT, SNEGSKA (reference sequence). The CDR3 is 12 residues long. V gave up 7 bases and J gave up 0 bases; unmatched junction bases: 3. The CDR3 spells CSGAGPSYEQYF. CDR3 DNA: TGCAGTGGAGCGGGACCCTCCTACGAGCAGTACTTC.

This clonotype has only a few counts. This chain connects TRBV30 to TRBJ1-2, with TRBD1 matching over 12 bases. From germline, CDR1 is GTSNPN and CDR2 SVGIG (reference sequence). V trimming: 0 bases; J trimming: 6 bases; junction bases outside the gene matches: 5. The CDR3 covers 15 residues. As DNA, the CDR3 is TGTGCCTGGAGTGTAGGGACAGGGGGCGCAAATGGCTACACCTTC. It specifies CAWSVGTGGANGYTF.

Ten or more counts support this clonotype. The chain employs TRBV9 and TRBJ2-1; the D is unclear. V was shortened by 2 bases and J by 9 bases, with 9 bases between the two germline ends. The germline V gene encodes CDR1 SGDLS and CDR2 YYNGEE. The CDR3 contains 12 residues. The CDR3 here is CASSVLPGEQFF. The CDR3 bases are TGTGCCAGCAGCGTTCTGCCCGGTGAGCAGTTCTTC.

The chain couples TRBV12-3 or TRBV12-4 to TRBJ1-6; D is undetermined. The V end lost 6 bases, the J end lost 6 bases, and 9 bases lay between the germline ends. There are 13 residues in the CDR3. The chain's CDR3 is CASSPGPNSPLHF. CDR3 DNA: TGTGCCAGCAGCCCCGGACCTAATTCACCCCTCCACTTT.

Written as DNA, the CDR3 is TGTGCCAGCAGTTTGGTTCGGTTCATGAATGAGCAGTTCTTC. The encoded protein is CASSLVRFMNEQFF. This rearrangement joins TRBV28 to TRBJ2-1; D uncertain. The CDR3 is 14 amino acids. Germline assignment: CDR1 MDHEN and CDR2 SYDVKM. V dropped 3 bases and J dropped 7 bases, with 13 bases sitting between them.

The table lists this clonotype with a few counts. CDR3 nucleotides: TGTGCCACCAGCGGTGTTAGGGGTTCCGATACGCAGTATTTT. Translated: CATSGVRGSDTQYF. The chain combines TRBV15 with TRBJ2-3; a weak D match, TRBD1 (5 bases). The CDR3 has 14 residues. Germline loops: CDR1 LNHNV, CDR2 YYDKDF (reference sequence). Between the trimmed V and J ends, which lost 5 bases and 6 bases, there was a span of 15 bases.

This clonotype appeared a few times. The genes are TRBV12-3 or TRBV12-4 and TRBJ2-7; no clear D. This CDR3 has 12 amino acids. V was clipped by 4 bases and J by 9 bases, with 13 bases between them. CDR3: CASSYGALGQYF. Here the CDR3 DNA reads TGTGCCAGCAGTTACGGTGCGTTGGGGCAGTACTTC.

A few counts support this clonotype. The rearrangement uses TRBV29-1 and TRBJ2-3; D may be TRBD2 (5 bases). Trimming cost V 3 bases and J 1 base, with 11 bases left between them. Germline values: CDR1 SQVTM, CDR2 ANQGSEA. This CDR3 spans 14 amino acids. For the CDR3, the DNA is TGCAGCGTTGATGGACTGACTGGCACAGATACGCAGTATTTT. Protein sequence: CSVDGLTGTDTQYF.

Only a few counts were recorded for this clonotype. The rearrangement joins TRBV9 to TRBJ2-1, with 7 bases aligning to TRBD2. Germline V gives CDR1 SGDLS, CDR2 YYNGEE. The CDR3 extends over 16 amino acids. V shed 3 bases and J 4 bases; nucleotides not matched to a gene: 10. The CDR3 loop reads CASSASGGSPYNEQFF. Written as DNA, the CDR3 is TGTGCCAGCAGCGCCTCAGGCGGGAGCCCATACAATGAGCAGTTCTTC.

V usage is TRBV2 and J usage is TRBJ2-7, with 16 bases fitting TRBD2. V gave up 6 bases and J gave up 4 bases; unmatched junction bases: 6. CDR3 length: 16 amino acids. The V gene's germline CDR1 is SNHLY and CDR2 FYNNEI. The CDR3 region is CASSEGLAGGPYEQYF. CDR3 in DNA: TGTGCCAGCAGCGAGGGACTAGCGGGAGGGCCTTACGAGCAGTACTTC.

This clonotype was observed a few times. The V gene is TRBV20-1, the J gene TRBJ1-4; D is possibly TRBD1 (6 bases). The CDR3 consists of 16 residues. V shed 0 bases and J shed 1 base, with 12 bases lying between them. Germline values: CDR1 DFQATT, CDR2 SNEGSKA (reference sequence). CDR3 loop: CSARDGRTETNEKLFF. CDR3 bases: TGCAGTGCTAGAGATGGCCGGACAGAAACTAATGAAAAACTGTTTTTT.

This clonotype was observed many times. The chain combines TRBV7-2 with TRBJ2-6; D is ambiguous. This CDR3 is built from 12 residues. Trimming shortened V by 11 bases and J by 0 bases, and 5 bases separated the two germline ends. CDR1 is SGHTA, CDR2 FQGNSA, per germline. The CDR3 DNA reads TGTGCCGGAAACTCTGGGGCCAACGTCCTGACTTTC. Its translation is CAGNSGANVLTF.

In this sample, this clonotype turned up a few times. The CDR3 DNA reads TGTGCCAGCAGTCGGATGGGCAATCAGCCCCAGCATTTT. Translated, it gives CASSRMGNQPQHF. The V gene is TRBV12-3 or TRBV12-4, the J gene TRBJ1-5; the D is unclear. Trimming pared 5 bases from V and 2 bases from J, leaving 7 bases between. CDR3 length: 13 residues.

The rearrangement joins TRBV4-3 to TRBJ2-3; maybe TRBD2 (6 bases). CDR1 is LGHNA, CDR2 YSLEER, per germline. Trimming left V 1 base short and J 4 bases short, with 12 bases between. This CDR3 spans 15 amino acids. The CDR3 sequence is CASSQGRGGPDTQYF. As DNA, the CDR3 is TGCGCCAGCAGCCAAGGGAGGGGAGGCCCAGATACGCAGTATTTT.

V is TRBV21-1 and J is TRBJ2-7; TRBD2 was called by the table and not checked on the DNA. TRBV21-1 is a recognized pseudogene. The CDR3 extends over 12 amino acids. Written as DNA, the CDR3 is TGTGCCAGCAGCGTGCTAGCAGACGAGCAGTACTTC. This translates into CASSVLADEQYF.

This clonotype was detected many times. This chain uses TRBV5-1 with TRBJ2-3, with 8 bases lining up with TRBD1. With 5 bases clipped from V and 6 bases from J, the junction kept 8 bases outside the gene matches. CDR1 SGHRS and CDR2 YFSETQ come from the germline V gene. The CDR3 consists of 14 residues. CDR3 DNA: TGCGCCAGCAGGTGGGCAGGGGGCGGCGATACGCAGTATTTT. It yields the protein CASRWAGGGDTQYF.

This clonotype has at least ten counts. The chain recombines TRBV2 with TRBJ2-5; D possibly corresponds to TRBD1 (6 bases). CDR1 is SNHLY and CDR2 is FYNNEI in the germline V gene. This CDR3 region has 15 residues. Trimming cost V 7 bases and J 1 base, with 16 bases left between them. CDR3 DNA sequence: TGTGCCAGCAAGCTCTCCTTAGGGGGCCAAGAGACCCAGTACTTC. Translated, it gives CASKLSLGGQETQYF.

This rearrangement joins TRBV24-1 to TRBJ1-5; D not certain. This CDR3 region has 13 residues. The ends were cut back, 6 bases at V and 4 bases at J, with 9 bases in the middle. Germline V lookup: CDR1 KGHDR, CDR2 SFDVKD. CDR3 coding DNA: TGTGCCACCAGTTGGGCGGAGAATCAGCCCCAGCATTTT. Translation: CATSWAENQPQHF.

CDR3: CASSLAAGDYEQYF. CDR3 DNA: TGTGCCAGCAGTTTGGCGGCGGGGGACTACGAGCAGTACTTC. J is TRBJ2-7 and V is TRBV6-5; 7 nucleotides agree with TRBD2. Unmatched junction bases numbered 6, after V lost 4 bases and J lost 3 bases. This CDR3 is built from 14 residues. Germline-derived CDR1 and CDR2 are MNHEY and SVGAGI.

This clonotype was picked up a small number of times. J is TRBJ2-7 and V is TRBV3-1; D is perhaps TRBD2 (5 bases). Trimming shortened V by 6 bases and J by 0 bases, and 12 bases separated the two germline ends. Germline-derived CDR1 and CDR2 are LGHDT and YNNKEL (reference sequence). The CDR3 contains 14 residues. The DNA for the CDR3 is TGTGCCAGCAGTCCGGGATTCAGCTCCTACGAGCAGTACTTC. Its translation is CASSPGFSSYEQYF.